The entry that follows covers one TCR beta chain sequence. In this sample, this clonotype turned up a few times. This clone's antigen is unknown. No base-level quality is on record; no much larger clone is a single base apart. The instrument given in TCRdb is Illumina HiSeq 1500. In-frame beta chains were kept once TCRdb had trimmed the public reads at Q25 with fastp and called clones with MiXCR. Every entry covers one CDR3 protein and lists the most common genes and DNA from its rows. A total of hundreds of thousands of distinct CDR3 sequences appear in this sample, about 33% of them only once. Jointly, the top ten make up 15% to 20% of the sample. The sample is drawn from a study of T cell repertoires in cytomegalovirus infection (dated by TCRdb to the late 2010s). For the study in its entirety: Alongside well-studied HLA-B-restricted epitopes, the peptide stimulations were aimed at recently identified HLA-C-restricted CMV epitopes, whose presentation resists viral immunomodulation. Donor HLA type was relevant to the analysis, as public TCR beta signatures indicated carriage of CMV infection together with the matching HLA type.

What the research found in general, with its limitations: In both this cohort and an independent roughly 350-donor cohort, the cumulative frequency of public TCR beta family members distinguished carriers of CMV infection plus the relevant HLA type. The ex vivo response was dominated by HLA-C-restricted CMV-specific TCR beta clonotypes, which also provided the single most frequent clonotype in two of eight donors.

The treatment or condition label, as the study defines it: in vitro stimulation with specific CMV peptide epitopes to enrich CMV-specific T cells. Unmatched junction bases come to 4, with V trimmed by 0 bases and J by 2 bases. CDR3 length: 16 amino acids, cysteine to phenylalanine. Only the CDR3 DNA stays, 48 bases, in frame from base 1. Here the sequenced sample was cultured PBMCs, taken from culture after CMV antigen stimulation. The clonotype comes from a human donor in good health (CMV status not recorded). Some clones in this sample may be carry-over from other donors' samples. The sequence links TRBV12-3 or TRBV12-4 to TRBJ1-1, with 9 central nucleotides matching TRBD1. The bases are TGTGCCAGCAGTTTAGCGCAGGGACAGGGAAACACTGAAGCTTTCTTT. This gives the protein CASSLAQGQGNTEAFF.